The text below deals with one T cell receptor (beta chain). The data are from a study of control samples from healthy donors and cancer patients. Profiled with immunoSEQ multiplex PCR; TCRdb holds only in-frame clones, not every one. The sample shows around 110,000 clones, 85% to 90% of them seen only once. This CDR3 region has 15 residues. V gave up 8 bases and J gave up 0 bases, with 17 bases separating them. CDR1 and CDR2 (germline): MNHEY, SMNVEV (reference sequence). The TCR was taken from a woman aged 50 to 60 with colorectal cancer. The sample consisted of PBMCs. This chain links TRBV27 with TRBJ2-7; TRBD2 might be the D (6 bases). The CDR3 reads CASRALGGDSYEQYF. CDR3 nucleotide sequence: TGTGCCAGCCGCGCTCTGGGCGGGGACTCCTACGAGCAGTACTTC.